This T cell receptor beta chain is drawn from a study of cytomegalovirus exposure and HLA in healthy donors. Study summary: Unique TCRs from HLA-typed donors, roughly 87 million of them, were held in an early data release. Most genotyped donors, 75% to 85% of fewer than 400, had Caucasian-associated genetic ancestry.

Primers included in the PCR were 60 Vbeta and 13 Jbeta primers. Produced via immunoSEQ multiplex PCR; TCRdb's table is partial and in-frame only. The sample carries around 200,000 clones, 77% recorded once. J lost 5 bases, V lost 5 bases, and 6 bases had no gene match. Germline CDR1 reads MDHEN; CDR2 reads SYDVKM. CDR3 length: 15 residues. V is TRBV28 and J is TRBJ2-5; TRBD2 agrees at 12 bases. The material sequenced was PBMCs. The receptor's source is a woman between 55 and 75 years old in good health and CMV-seropositive. The CDR3 protein is CASSPSGGAGETQYF. CDR3 bases: TGTGCCAGCAGTCCTAGCGGGGGGGCGGGGGAGACCCAGTACTTC.